The sequence of this T cell receptor (beta chain) was determined in a study of beta chain features in type 1 diabetes. J gave up 0 bases and V 1 base, and 5 bases lay outside the gene matches. Per germline, CDR1 SEHNR and CDR2 FQNEAQ (reference sequence). The CDR3 sequence is 17 residues long. This clone has more than one count but fewer than ten. Expressed TCRB transcripts were sequenced after all isolated RNA was converted to cDNA. Repertoires were generated with immunoSEQ multiplex PCR, while TCRdb's copy carries only in-frame clones and drops some. The sample shows 850,000 to 900,000 clones, about a sixth of them seen only once.

Sequenced: naive CD4+ T cells from blood. V and J are TRBV7-9 and TRBJ2-1; 8 positions match TRBD2. The TCR sequence derives from a woman between 18 and 29 years old in good health. CDR3 sequence reads: CASSLDLTSGSYNEQFF. The CDR3 DNA is TGTGCCAGCAGCTTAGACCTAACTAGCGGCTCCTACAATGAGCAGTTCTTC. The full variable domain, its missing parts supplied by reference TRBV7-9 and TRBJ2-1, is DTGVSQNPRHKITKRGQNVTFRCDPISEHNRLYWYRQTLGQGPEFLTYFQNEAQLEKSRLLSDRFSAERPKGSFSTLEIQRTEQGDSAMYLCASSLDLTSGSYNEQFFGPGTRLTVL.